The 21 T cell receptor beta chains listed next were all sequenced from one sample in a study of blood T cell repertoires in COVID-19. Generated by immunoSEQ multiplex PCR, the TCRdb table keeps only in-frame clones and is missing some. The data show just over 95,000 clones, with more than 75% seen just once and about 16% held by the top ten. Specimen: peripheral blood. These receptors were obtained from a human donor in a cohort sampled during active COVID-19.

Remarks on this clone: Other DNA sequences in the sample encode the same CDR3. The chain links TRBV9 to TRBJ1-1, with D possibly TRBD1 on 5 matching bases. The CDR3 has 14 amino acids. Germline V gene lookup returns CDR1 SGDLS and CDR2 YYNGEE. The germline V and J ends were trimmed by 0 bases and 4 bases, with 10 bases remaining between them. The CDR3 region is CASSVVRGSTEAFF. CDR3 sequence (DNA): TGTGCCAGCAGCGTAGTAAGGGGCTCCACTGAAGCTTTCTTT.

This clone was seen a single time. The chain recombines TRBV6-5 with TRBJ1-1, with 8 bases that match TRBD1. The V gene end was trimmed by 4 bases and the J gene end by 3 bases; junction bases not matched to a gene: 7. Germline V CDR1 and CDR2: MNHEY, SVGAGI. This CDR3 spans 15 amino acids. The CDR3 is CASSFNDRGDTEAFF. CDR3 bases: TGTGCCAGCAGTTTCAACGACAGGGGCGACACTGAAGCTTTCTTT.

The chain carries TRBV6-1 and TRBJ2-1, with TRBD2 identical over 7 bases. Germline assignment: CDR1 MNHNS and CDR2 SASEGT. The CDR3 totals 15 residues. With 2 bases clipped from V and 7 bases from J, the junction kept 8 bases outside the gene matches. The CDR3 nucleotides read TGTGCCAGCAGTGAATGGGCGGGAGTAGGTAATGAGCAGTTCTTC. It yields the protein CASSEWAGVGNEQFF.

V is TRBV5-4 and J is TRBJ2-2; TRBD1 matches at 10 bases. CDR1 and CDR2 (germline): SGHNT, YYREEE (reference sequence). J was trimmed by 3 bases and V by 4 bases; bases with no gene match: 15. The CDR3 spans 19 residues. CDR3 in DNA: TGTGCCAGCAGCAGTGGGAAAAAAAGGACAGGGGGGGACACCGGGGAGCTGTTTTTT. This gives the protein CASSSGKKRTGGDTGELFF.

Ten or more counts support this clone. CDR3 sequence: CASRPDREDYGYTF. The CDR3 nucleotides are TGTGCCAGCAGGCCGGACAGGGAGGACTATGGCTACACCTTC. The V gene is TRBV7-9, the J gene TRBJ1-2; 8 positions agree with TRBD1. After removal of 6 bases from V and 3 bases from J, the junction contained 6 bases not matched to a gene. Germline lookup yields CDR1 SEHNR and CDR2 FQNEAQ (reference sequence). CDR3 length equals 14 residues.

V usage is TRBV4-2 and J usage is TRBJ1-2; no clear D gene. From germline, CDR1 is LGHNA and CDR2 YNFKEQ. The CDR3 extends over 17 amino acids. The V end lost 0 bases, the J end lost 4 bases, and 18 bases lay between the germline ends. The CDR3 sequence: CASSQDLGLQKFYGYTF. The CDR3, as DNA: TGTGCCAGCAGCCAAGATCTAGGTCTTCAGAAGTTCTATGGCTACACCTTC.

The chain is built from TRBV9 and TRBJ2-4; TRBD2 aligns across 10 bases. The germline V gene encodes CDR1 SGDLS and CDR2 YYNGEE. This CDR3 has 15 amino acids. V shed 0 bases and J 10 bases; nucleotides not matched to a gene: 7. As DNA, the CDR3 is TGTGCCAGCAGCGTAGGGGCTAGCGGGAGCGGGATTCAGTACTTC. Translated, it gives CASSVGASGSGIQYF. The variable domain in full, with the rest retrieved from reference TRBV9 and TRBJ2-4, is DSGVTQTPKHLITATGQRVTLRCSPRSGDLSVYWYQQSLDQGLQFLIQYYNGEERAKGNILERFSAQQFPDLHSELNLSSLELGDSALYFCASSVGASGSGIQYFGAGTRLSVL.

In this sample, this clone turned up once. The chain carries TRBV7-2 and TRBJ1-3; maybe TRBD1 (5 bases). CDR1 is SGHTA, CDR2 FQGNSA, per germline. The V gene lost 10 bases and the J gene lost 2 bases, with 15 bases spanning the gap. There are 14 residues in the CDR3. The CDR3 reads CAITPSGTGNTIYF. The CDR3, as DNA: TGTGCCATTACCCCCTCAGGGACTGGAAACACCATATATTTT.

V gene TRBV6-6 combines with J gene TRBJ1-2; D perhaps matches TRBD1 (6 bases). The germline CDR1 and CDR2 sequences are MNHNY and SVGAGI (reference sequence). The CDR3 is made up of 15 amino acids. V was clipped by 10 bases and J by 7 bases, with 25 bases between them. The CDR3 bases are TGTGCCATCTCGACCGGGGCAGGGGAAGCTGGTGGCTACACCTTC. This sequence encodes CAISTGAGEAGGYTF.

This chain uses TRBV29-1 with TRBJ1-1; the match to TRBD1 covers 8 bases. Germline V gene data show CDR1 as SQVTM and CDR2 as ANQGSEA. The CDR3 consists of 15 residues. J gave up 4 bases and V 7 bases, and 14 bases lay outside the gene matches. CDR3 amino acids: CSGERVTGAPTEAFF. CDR3 coding DNA: TGCAGCGGCGAAAGGGTGACAGGGGCGCCCACTGAAGCTTTCTTT.

This chain uses TRBV6-1 with TRBJ1-2; no clear D. The CDR3 has 14 amino acids. Per the germline V gene, CDR1 is MNHNS and CDR2 is SASEGT. Deletions cut 2 bases from V and 3 bases from J, with 10 bases between. CDR3 residues: CASSEFRRDYGYTF. In DNA form, the CDR3 reads TGTGCCAGCAGTGAATTCCGGCGGGACTATGGCTACACCTTC.

This chain links TRBV24-1 with TRBJ2-1; no definite D call. Germline CDR1 and CDR2: KGHDR and SFDVKD. The CDR3 has 14 residues. The V end lost 0 bases, the J end lost 8 bases, and 10 bases lay between the germline ends. CDR3 region: CATSDLPGSHEQFF. The CDR3, as DNA: TGTGCCACCAGTGATTTGCCAGGATCGCATGAGCAGTTCTTC.

Only a few counts were recorded for this clone. The chain combines TRBV9 with TRBJ2-1; D gene ambiguous. V lost 5 bases, J lost 1 base, and 4 bases lay in between. The germline CDR1 and CDR2 sequences are SGDLS and YYNGEE. CDR3 size: 12 residues. DNA of the CDR3: TGTGCCAGCAGTCCTTCCTACAATGAGCAGTTCTTC. Amino acid sequence: CASSPSYNEQFF.

The chain recombines TRBV6-2 or TRBV6-3 with TRBJ1-2; D ambiguous. The CDR3 contains 14 residues. CDR1 is MNHEY and CDR2 is SVGEGT in the germline V gene. The V end lost 6 bases, the J end lost 2 bases, and 13 bases lay between the germline ends. The CDR3 protein is CASSLMAGNYGYTF. Here the CDR3 DNA reads TGTGCCAGCAGCCTAATGGCCGGGAACTATGGCTACACCTTC.

The chain couples TRBV7-2 to TRBJ1-5; D uncertain. Trimming cost V 2 bases and J 1 base, with 3 bases left between them. This CDR3 region has 13 residues. CDR1 and CDR2 (germline): SGHTA, FQGNSA. CDR3 in amino acids: CASSLSSNQPQHF. The CDR3 nucleotides read TGTGCCAGCAGCTTAAGCAGCAATCAGCCCCAGCATTTT.

The chain combines TRBV30 with TRBJ1-1, with TRBD1 as a possible D gene (5 bases). Germline V CDR1 and CDR2: GTSNPN, SVGIG (reference sequence). This CDR3 has 15 amino acids. V dropped 2 bases and J dropped 3 bases, with 16 bases sitting between them. The CDR3 spells CAWSPVEQGDTEAFF. The CDR3 nucleotides read TGTGCCTGGAGTCCTGTGGAGCAAGGGGACACTGAAGCTTTCTTT.

This clone came up a few times. The junction does not match germline at one end; this may be a read error. J is TRBJ2-2 and V is TRBV19, with D possibly being TRBD2 (6 bases). Germline V gives CDR1 LNHDA, CDR2 SQIVND (reference sequence). The CDR3 spans 12 residues. The CDR3 region is CWDSSWTGELFF. CDR3 sequence (DNA): TGCTGGGACTCCTCGTGGACCGGGGAGCTGTTTTTT.

This chain joins TRBV6-5 and TRBJ2-7; TRBD1 agrees at 9 bases. The CDR3 runs 15 residues. V lost 2 bases and J lost 2; bases outside the gene matches: 4. CDR1 is MNHEY and CDR2 is SVGAGI in the germline V gene. The CDR3: CASSYGGQGPYEQYF. The CDR3, as DNA: TGTGCCAGCAGTTACGGCGGACAGGGGCCCTACGAGCAGTACTTC.

The chain recombines TRBV6-5 with TRBJ2-1, with TRBD1 identical over 7 bases. Trimming cost V 5 bases and J 7 bases; bases outside gene matches: 11. There are 15 residues in the CDR3. Germline-derived CDR1 and CDR2 are MNHEY and SVGAGI. The CDR3 DNA reads as TGTGCCAGCAGTCTGGACAGGTCATGGGGGAATGAGCAGTTCTTC. This gives the protein CASSLDRSWGNEQFF.

The chain's CDR3 is CAWSVEAHYGYTF. CDR3 coding DNA: TGTGCCTGGAGTGTTGAGGCCCACTATGGCTACACCTTC. The V and J genes are TRBV30 and TRBJ1-2, with unresolved D. Germline CDR1 reads GTSNPN; CDR2 reads SVGIG (reference sequence). The CDR3 has 13 amino acids. Trimming stripped 0 bases from V and 3 bases from J, with 8 bases between.

The chain employs TRBV5-4 and TRBJ1-2; TRBD1 aligns across 7 bases. This CDR3 comprises 15 residues. The V segment lost 5 bases and the J segment 0 bases; nucleotides outside the gene matches: 7. The germline V gene has CDR1 SGHNT and CDR2 YYREEE (reference sequence). The CDR3 sequence: CASSHNRGANYGYTF. CDR3 nucleotide sequence: TGTGCCAGCAGTCATAACAGGGGCGCTAACTATGGCTACACCTTC.